This T cell receptor (beta chain) was profiled in a study of blood T cells in healthy people across ages. Overall study results and limits: The fall in TCR beta diversity per million T cells was roughly linear with age.

CDR1 and CDR2 (germline): SGHRS, YFSETQ. This CDR3 is 17 amino acids long. V was clipped by 0 bases and J by 1 base, with 16 bases between them. Of note for this clonotype: Its antigen is not identified.

Primed by a sample-barcoded 5' primer and a J-beta primer mix, a second PCR proceeded for roughly 7 to 12 cycles. TCRdb ran MiXCR on the 5' RACE reads and lists one entry per CDR3 protein. The sample holds almost 800,000 distinct CDR3 sequences; nearly 60% are singletons and the top ten take about 20%. This rearrangement joins TRBV5-1 to TRBJ1-1, with D perhaps TRBD1 (5 bases). This TCR came from a man aged 25-45 years in good health. The sample comprised blood. CDR3 region: CASSLVLSGGTNTEAFF. The CDR3 nucleotides read TGCGCCAGCAGCTTGGTCTTGAGCGGGGGGACGAACACTGAAGCTTTCTTT.